This TCR beta chain was obtained from a study of T cell responses to AZD1222 COVID-19 vaccine. Overall study: Second-dose schedules of about 4 or about 12 weeks were combined.

Findings and limits, study-wide: In all cases, repertoires were sampled only after the peak T cell response. Females made up more of the donors, who were largely white British, and clonal diversity may have come out too low. Spike as a whole was targeted by vaccine-associated CD4 TCRs, dominant at 160-218 and 743-854.

As to this clone: Antigen unknown.

The CDR3 spans 12 residues. Germline CDR1 KGHSH, CDR2 LQKENI. V was pared by 3 bases and J by 8 bases, with 10 bases between. TCRdb's table, derived via immunoSEQ multiplex PCR, lists solely in-frame clones and lacks some. The sample has about 100,000 clones; just under 90% are singletons. The sample in question was peripheral blood, obtained on day 0 of AZD1222 vaccination. The V gene is TRBV18, the J gene TRBJ1-2, with D unresolved. The origin of this receptor is an adult in good health. For the CDR3, the DNA is TGTGCCAGCTCACCCAGTTCCCAGGGCTACACCTTC. This sequence encodes CASSPSSQGYTF.